The 23 T cell receptor beta chains given below trace back to one sample, sequenced in a study of blood T cell repertoires in COVID-19. TCRdb's table, derived via immunoSEQ multiplex PCR, lists solely in-frame clones and lacks some. The data hold 100,000 to 120,000 clones, with around 90% observed a single time. Sequenced input: peripheral blood. These TCRs come from a human donor in a cohort sampled during active COVID-19.

The chain uses TRBV24-1 and TRBJ2-5; 11 nucleotides line up with TRBD2. Germline trimming cut 1 base from V and 1 base from J; bases unmatched to any gene: 1. The CDR3 runs 16 residues. CDR1 and CDR2 (germline): KGHDR, SFDVKD. The CDR3 region has the DNA TGTGCCACCAGTGATTTCGGGACTAGCGGCCAAGAGACCCAGTACTTC. Its translation is CATSDFGTSGQETQYF.

The genes are TRBV27 and TRBJ1-1; D gene ambiguous. Trimming pared 6 bases from V and 5 bases from J, leaving 13 bases between. CDR3 size: 13 residues. The V gene's germline CDR1 is MNHEY and CDR2 SMNVEV (reference sequence). CDR3 region: CASRRVASTEAFF. The CDR3 bases are TGTGCCAGCAGGAGGGTTGCATCAACTGAAGCTTTCTTT.

This chain uses TRBV20-1 with TRBJ2-1; D remains ambiguous. Germline assignment: CDR1 DFQATT and CDR2 SNEGSKA (reference sequence). Trimming removed 3 bases at V and 6 bases at J, with 15 bases between. The length of the CDR3 is 14 residues. CDR3 in amino acids: CSASDDLVRNEQFF. CDR3 nucleotide sequence: TGCAGTGCTAGTGACGATCTAGTACGCAATGAGCAGTTCTTC.

This chain uses TRBV5-1 with TRBJ1-4; TRBD1 matches 8 bases. The CDR3 length is 13 residues. The ends lost 8 bases at V and 4 bases at J; junction bases unmatched: 4. The germline V gene has CDR1 SGHRS and CDR2 YFSETQ. The CDR3 region has the DNA TGCGCCAGTAGGACAGGGCTTAATGAAAAACTGTTTTTT. Its protein is CASRTGLNEKLFF.

The rearrangement uses TRBV30 and TRBJ1-3; D uncertain. Germline CDR1 reads GTSNPN; CDR2 reads SVGIG (reference sequence). Trimming pared 3 bases from V and 8 bases from J, leaving 14 bases between. The CDR3 is made up of 13 amino acids. CDR3: CAWSPASGYTIYF. The CDR3 DNA follows: TGTGCCTGGAGCCCAGCGAGCGGTTACACCATATATTTT.

This chain uses TRBV6-2 or TRBV6-3 with TRBJ2-7; maybe TRBD1 (6 bases). With 0 bases removed from V and 4 bases from J, the gap between germline ends came to 10 bases. The germline V gene has CDR1 MNHEY and CDR2 SVGEGT. The CDR3 has 14 amino acids. The CDR3, as DNA: TGTGCCAGCAGTTACTCGCTCAGGGGTTACGAGCAGTACTTC. It codes for CASSYSLRGYEQYF.

The chain employs TRBV12-3 or TRBV12-4 and TRBJ1-1; D is uncertain. CDR3 size: 12 residues. Trimming took 6 bases from V and 9 from J, leaving 14 bases between them. CDR3 bases: TGTGCCAGCAGAGACAATACAGACAAAGCTTTCTTT. As protein: CASRDNTDKAFF.

The gene calls are TRBV19 and TRBJ2-2, with a weak D call TRBD2 (5 bases). Trimming shortened V by 2 bases and J by 2 bases, and 12 bases separated the two germline ends. The CDR3 length is 16 residues. The germline CDR1 and CDR2 sequences are LNHDA and SQIVND (reference sequence). The CDR3 DNA reads as TGTGCCAGTAGTATAACCCTAGCACCTAACACCGGGGAGCTGTTTTTT. This translates into CASSITLAPNTGELFF.

The rearrangement joins TRBV25-1 to TRBJ1-2; possibly TRBD1 for D (5 bases). The CDR3 has 12 residues. CDR1 and CDR2 (germline): MGHDK, SYGVNS. The V gene lost 2 bases and the J gene lost 4 bases, with 5 bases spanning the gap. The CDR3: CASSEDSYGYTF. The CDR3 DNA reads as TGTGCCAGCAGTGAAGACAGCTATGGCTACACCTTC.

The rearrangement joins TRBV5-1 to TRBJ1-2; 7 bases map to TRBD1. V lost 6 bases, J lost 5 bases, and 10 bases stayed unmatched. This CDR3 region has 14 residues. Germline V gene lookup returns CDR1 SGHRS and CDR2 YFSETQ. DNA for the CDR3: TGCGCCAGCACGGTAGAGGGGGCAGGGTATGGCTACACCTTC. This encodes CASTVEGAGYGYTF.

J is TRBJ1-5 and V is TRBV6-5, with 7 positions matching TRBD1. After removal of 6 bases from V and 0 bases from J, the junction contained 5 bases not matched to a gene. This CDR3 contains 15 residues. CDR1 MNHEY and CDR2 SVGAGI come from the germline V gene. The CDR3 is CASRLTGSSNQPQHF. Here the CDR3 DNA reads TGTGCCAGCAGGCTGACAGGGAGTAGCAATCAGCCCCAGCATTTT.

V gene TRBV7-8 combines with J gene TRBJ2-1, with D maybe TRBD2 (5 bases). The CDR3 totals 13 residues. Trimming cost V 5 bases and J 5 bases, with 10 bases left between them. Per germline, CDR1 SGHVS and CDR2 FQNEAQ. The CDR3 DNA reads TGTGCCAGCAGCGTGGACTTTAACAATGAGCAGTTCTTC. Translation gives CASSVDFNNEQFF.

This clone was detected once. The CDR3 nucleotides are TGTGCCAGCAGCCAAGTGTACAGGGTAGATTCACCCCTCCACTTT. The encoded protein is CASSQVYRVDSPLHF. The chain carries TRBV3-1 (or the pseudogene TRBV3-2) and TRBJ1-6, with D possibly being TRBD1 (6 bases). V shed 1 base and J shed 8 bases, with 12 bases lying between them. The germline V gene encodes CDR1 LGHDT and CDR2 YNNKEL (reference sequence). The CDR3 has 15 residues.

The chain recombines TRBV29-1 with TRBJ2-5, with TRBD1 matching 10 bases. The junction had 9 bases not matched to a gene; V was cut back by 0 bases and J by 5 bases. The CDR3 runs to 16 residues. Germline V CDR1 and CDR2: SQVTM, ANQGSEA. This CDR3 reads CSVEDPGQGSRETQYF. The CDR3 nucleotides are TGCAGCGTTGAAGACCCGGGACAGGGGAGTAGGGAGACCCAGTACTTC.

This clone has just one count. This rearrangement joins TRBV18 to TRBJ2-1, with 7 bases fitting TRBD1. CDR3 size: 15 residues. With 6 bases clipped from V and 3 bases from J, the junction kept 8 bases outside the gene matches. Germline V gives CDR1 KGHSH, CDR2 LQKENI. The CDR3 loop reads CASSLQGYGYNEQFF. DNA of the CDR3: TGTGCCAGCTCCCTACAGGGGTATGGCTACAATGAGCAGTTCTTC.

The rearrangement links TRBV12-5 to TRBJ1-4, with 11 bases matching TRBD1. This CDR3 comprises 15 residues. The germline V gene has CDR1 LGHNT and CDR2 FRNRAP. The V segment lost 2 bases and the J segment 7 bases; nucleotides outside the gene matches: 3. The CDR3 coding sequence is TGTGCTAGTGGTTTGTCCGGGACAGGGGGTGAAAAACTGTTTTTT. It codes for CASGLSGTGGEKLFF.

This sequence joins TRBV2 and TRBJ2-5; D is unclear. The germline V and J ends were trimmed by 2 bases and 5 bases, with 15 bases remaining between them. Germline V lookup: CDR1 SNHLY, CDR2 FYNNEI. The CDR3 consists of 15 residues. CDR3 DNA sequence: TGTGCCAGCAGTGAAATTTTAAGGAGCTCGGAGACCCAGTACTTC. As protein: CASSEILRSSETQYF.

The chain is built from TRBV7-3 and TRBJ2-7, with 7 bases matching TRBD2. CDR3 length equals 13 residues. Germline assignment: CDR1 SGHTA and CDR2 FQGTGA. V was pared by 2 bases and J by 6 bases, with 4 bases of the junction left unmatched. CDR3 loop: CASSLWEGGEQYF. CDR3 bases: TGTGCCAGCAGCTTATGGGAGGGCGGCGAGCAGTACTTC.

V gene TRBV4-3 combines with J gene TRBJ2-3; 7 nucleotides line up with TRBD2. Germline V gene sequence: CDR1 LGHNA, CDR2 YSLEER. This CDR3 is 15 amino acids long. V dropped 0 bases and J dropped 6; count of bases not matched to a gene: 6. This CDR3 reads CASSQDLAGVDTQYF. Written as DNA, the CDR3 is TGCGCCAGCAGCCAAGATCTGGCGGGAGTTGATACGCAGTATTTT.

The chain carries TRBV7-2 and TRBJ1-2; D gene unclear. V lost 5 bases and J lost 3, with 22 bases in between. Germline assignment: CDR1 SGHTA and CDR2 FQGNSA. The CDR3 consists of 17 residues. The CDR3 DNA is TGTGCCAGCAGCACCCAGAACGGGGAGAAAGAATACTATGGCTACACCTTC. It yields the protein CASSTQNGEKEYYGYTF.

The chain joins TRBV6-5 to TRBJ2-1, with 10 positions matching TRBD2. The CDR3 loop spans 13 amino acids. Germline V gives CDR1 MNHEY, CDR2 SVGAGI. J was trimmed by 2 bases and V by 9 bases; bases with no gene match: 1. Written as DNA, the CDR3 is TGTGCCAGTACTAGCGGGACCTACAATGAGCAGTTCTTC. It specifies CASTSGTYNEQFF.

The genes are TRBV24-1 and TRBJ2-2; 7 bases match TRBD1. CDR3 size: 14 residues. Looked up from germline, CDR1 is KGHDR and CDR2 is SFDVKD. The V gene end was trimmed by 7 bases and the J gene end by 4 bases; junction bases not matched to a gene: 5. The chain's CDR3 is CATSEGAGTGELFF. CDR3 bases: TGTGCCACCAGCGAGGGGGCGGGCACCGGGGAGCTGTTTTTT.

The chain links TRBV6-2 or TRBV6-3 to TRBJ2-6; 8 bases align to TRBD2. Germline V gives CDR1 MNHEY, CDR2 SVGEGT. The CDR3 totals 19 residues. J was trimmed by 0 bases and V by 5 bases; bases with no gene match: 12. The CDR3 here is CASSSGWASGYSGANVLTF. CDR3 in DNA: TGTGCCAGCAGTAGTGGGTGGGCTAGCGGGTACTCTGGGGCCAACGTCCTGACTTTC.